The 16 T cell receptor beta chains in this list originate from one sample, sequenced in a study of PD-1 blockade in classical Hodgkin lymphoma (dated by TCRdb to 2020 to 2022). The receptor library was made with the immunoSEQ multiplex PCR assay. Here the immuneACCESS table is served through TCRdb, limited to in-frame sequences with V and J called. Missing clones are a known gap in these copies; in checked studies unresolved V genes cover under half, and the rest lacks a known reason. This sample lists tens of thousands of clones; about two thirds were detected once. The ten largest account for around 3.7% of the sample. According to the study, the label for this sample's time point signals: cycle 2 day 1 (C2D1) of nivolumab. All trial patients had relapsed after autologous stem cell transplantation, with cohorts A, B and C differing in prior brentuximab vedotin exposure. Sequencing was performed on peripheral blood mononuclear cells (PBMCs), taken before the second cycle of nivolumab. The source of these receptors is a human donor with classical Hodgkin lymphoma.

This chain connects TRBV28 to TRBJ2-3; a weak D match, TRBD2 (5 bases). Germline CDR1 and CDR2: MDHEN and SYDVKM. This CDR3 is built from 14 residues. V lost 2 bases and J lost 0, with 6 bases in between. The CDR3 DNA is TGTGCCAGCAGTTTAACGGGGAGCACAGATACGCAGTATTTT. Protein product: CASSLTGSTDTQYF.

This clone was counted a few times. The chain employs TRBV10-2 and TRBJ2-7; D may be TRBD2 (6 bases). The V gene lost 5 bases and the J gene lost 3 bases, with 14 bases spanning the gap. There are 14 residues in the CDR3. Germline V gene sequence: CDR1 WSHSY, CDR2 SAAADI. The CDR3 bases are TGCGCCAGCAGTTCCGGGACGGGAGTCTACGAGCAGTACTTC. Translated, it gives CASSSGTGVYEQYF.

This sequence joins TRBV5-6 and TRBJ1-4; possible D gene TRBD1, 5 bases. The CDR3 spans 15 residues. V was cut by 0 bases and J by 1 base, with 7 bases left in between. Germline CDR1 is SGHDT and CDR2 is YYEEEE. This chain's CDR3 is CASSLAGQTNEKLFF. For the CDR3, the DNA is TGTGCCAGCAGCTTGGCCGGACAAACTAATGAAAAACTGTTTTTT.

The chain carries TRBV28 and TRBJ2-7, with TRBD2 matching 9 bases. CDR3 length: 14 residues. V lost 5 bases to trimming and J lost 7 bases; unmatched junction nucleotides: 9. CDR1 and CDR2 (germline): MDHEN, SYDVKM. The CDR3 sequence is CASSPTAGGWEQYF. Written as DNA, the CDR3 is TGTGCCAGCAGTCCAACAGCGGGAGGTTGGGAGCAGTACTTC.

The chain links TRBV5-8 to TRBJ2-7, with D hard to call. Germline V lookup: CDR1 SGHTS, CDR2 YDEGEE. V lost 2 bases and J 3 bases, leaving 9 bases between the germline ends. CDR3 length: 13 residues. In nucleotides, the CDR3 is TGTGCCAGCAGCTTCGGGCCCCTCTACGAGCAGTACTTC. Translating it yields CASSFGPLYEQYF.

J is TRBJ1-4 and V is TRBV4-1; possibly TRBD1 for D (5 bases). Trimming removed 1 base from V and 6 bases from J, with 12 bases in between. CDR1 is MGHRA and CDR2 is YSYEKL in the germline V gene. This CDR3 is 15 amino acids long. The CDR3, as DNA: TGCGCCAGCAGCCAAGGGAGGGGCGGCGATGAAAAACTGTTTTTT. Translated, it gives CASSQGRGGDEKLFF.

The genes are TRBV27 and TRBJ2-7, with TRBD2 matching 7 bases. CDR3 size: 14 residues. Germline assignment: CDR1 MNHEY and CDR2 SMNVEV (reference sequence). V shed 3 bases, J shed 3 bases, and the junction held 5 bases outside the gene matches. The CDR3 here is CASSFWAGDYEQYF. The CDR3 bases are TGTGCCAGCAGTTTCTGGGCGGGAGACTACGAGCAGTACTTC.

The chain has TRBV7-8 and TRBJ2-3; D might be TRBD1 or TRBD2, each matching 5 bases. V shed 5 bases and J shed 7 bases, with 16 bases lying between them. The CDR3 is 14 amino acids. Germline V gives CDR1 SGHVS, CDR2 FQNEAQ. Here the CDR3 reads CASSLGKTGHTQYF. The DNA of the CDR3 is TGTGCCAGCAGCCTCGGGAAAACGGGGCATACGCAGTATTTT. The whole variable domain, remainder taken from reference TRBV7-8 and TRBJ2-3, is GAGVSQSPRYKVAKRGQDVALRCDPISGHVSLFWYQQALGQGPEFLTYFQNEAQLDKSGLPSDRFFAERPEGSVSTLKIQRTQQEDSAVYLCASSLGKTGHTQYFGPGTRLTVL.

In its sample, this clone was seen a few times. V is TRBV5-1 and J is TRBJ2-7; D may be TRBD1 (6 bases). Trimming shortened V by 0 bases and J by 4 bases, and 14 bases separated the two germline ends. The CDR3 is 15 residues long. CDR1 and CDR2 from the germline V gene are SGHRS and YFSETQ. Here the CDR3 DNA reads TGCGCCAGCAGCTTGGCCGGGCAGGGGATGTACGAGCAGTACTTC. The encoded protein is CASSLAGQGMYEQYF.

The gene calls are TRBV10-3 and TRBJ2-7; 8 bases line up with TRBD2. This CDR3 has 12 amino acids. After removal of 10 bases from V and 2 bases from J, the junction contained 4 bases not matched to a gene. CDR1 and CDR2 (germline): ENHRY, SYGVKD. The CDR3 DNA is TGTGCCACCGGGACTAGTCCCTACGAGCAGTACTTC. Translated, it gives CATGTSPYEQYF.

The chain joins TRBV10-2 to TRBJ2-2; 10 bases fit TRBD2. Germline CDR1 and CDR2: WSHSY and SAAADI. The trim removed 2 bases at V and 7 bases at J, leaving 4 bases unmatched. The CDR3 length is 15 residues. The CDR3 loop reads CASSEGTSVVGELFF. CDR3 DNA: TGCGCCAGCAGTGAGGGGACTAGCGTAGTCGGGGAGCTGTTTTTT.

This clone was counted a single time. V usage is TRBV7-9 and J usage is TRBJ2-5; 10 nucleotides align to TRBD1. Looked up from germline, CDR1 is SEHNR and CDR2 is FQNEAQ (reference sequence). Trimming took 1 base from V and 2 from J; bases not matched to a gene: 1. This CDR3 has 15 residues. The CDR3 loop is CASSLGDRGQETQYF. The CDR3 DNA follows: TGTGCCAGCAGCTTAGGGGACAGGGGACAAGAGACCCAGTACTTC.

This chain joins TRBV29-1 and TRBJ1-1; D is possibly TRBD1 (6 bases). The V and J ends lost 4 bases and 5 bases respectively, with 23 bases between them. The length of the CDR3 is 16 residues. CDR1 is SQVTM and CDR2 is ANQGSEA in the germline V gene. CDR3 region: CSVGASGTTRRTEAFF. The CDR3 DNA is TGCAGCGTTGGAGCCTCCGGGACAACAAGGAGAACTGAAGCTTTCTTT.

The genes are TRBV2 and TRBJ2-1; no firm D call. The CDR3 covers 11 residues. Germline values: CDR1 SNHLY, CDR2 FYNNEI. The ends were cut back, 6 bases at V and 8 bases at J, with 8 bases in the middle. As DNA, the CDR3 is TGTGCCAGCAGCCTAGGATATGAGCAGTTCTTC. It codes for CASSLGYEQFF. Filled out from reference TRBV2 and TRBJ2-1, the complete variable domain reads EPEVTQTPSHQVTQMGQEVILRCVPISNHLYFYWYRQILGQKVEFLVSFYNNEISEKSEIFDDQFSVERPDGSNFTLKIRSTKLEDSAMYFCASSLGYEQFFGPGTRLTVL.

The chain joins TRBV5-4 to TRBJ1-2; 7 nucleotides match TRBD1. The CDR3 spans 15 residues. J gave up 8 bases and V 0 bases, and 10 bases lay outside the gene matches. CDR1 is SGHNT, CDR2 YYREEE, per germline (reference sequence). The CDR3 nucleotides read TGTGCCAGCAGCTTGGGGACAGGCGGAACTATAGGCTACACCTTC. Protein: CASSLGTGGTIGYTF.

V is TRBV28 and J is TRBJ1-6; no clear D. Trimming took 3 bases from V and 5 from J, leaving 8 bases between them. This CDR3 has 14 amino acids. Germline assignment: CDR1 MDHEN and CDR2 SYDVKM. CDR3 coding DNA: TGTGCCAGCAGTTTCTCAGACCATAATTCACCCCTCCACTTT. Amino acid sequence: CASSFSDHNSPLHF.